These 23 T cell receptor beta chains were sequenced from one sample in a study of read filtering for tumor transcriptome and immune sequencing. The library was built from roughly 400 ng RNA with molecular barcoded adaptors for alpha/delta and beta/gamma chains. TCRdb redid the calling of the reads with MiXCR, one entry per CDR3 protein. Found here are over 40,000 distinct CDR3 sequences, about 12% of them singletons; the top ten hold roughly 14%. Sequenced material: a population of CD138-negative cells sorted from bone marrow. These receptors were taken from a donor aged 40 or older with multiple myeloma.

As for this clonotype: Being one base from a much bigger clone, this may be a read error. V gene TRBV29-1 combines with J gene TRBJ2-2; D is perhaps TRBD1 (7 bases). This CDR3 is built from 12 residues. The germline CDR1 and CDR2 sequences are SQVTM and ANQGSEA. CDR3 in DNA: TGCAGCGTTATGACAGGGACTGGGGGGCTGTTTTTT. As protein: CSVMTGTGGLFF.

This clonotype occurred many times. The J gene is TRBJ2-1, the V gene TRBV7-2, with a weak D call TRBD2 (5 bases). Trimming pared 0 bases from V and 3 bases from J, leaving 6 bases between. Germline assignment: CDR1 SGHTA and CDR2 FQGNSA. There are 14 residues in the CDR3. CDR3 sequence reads: CASSLALGYNEQFF. DNA of the CDR3: TGTGCCAGCAGCTTAGCACTAGGCTACAATGAGCAGTTCTTC.

This clonotype has a count of ten or more. The chain recombines TRBV4-3 with TRBJ1-1; 8 nucleotides match TRBD1. Germline V gene lookup returns CDR1 LGHNA and CDR2 YSLEER. The CDR3 has 14 amino acids. Trimming took 2 bases from V and 6 from J; bases not matched to a gene: 5. CDR3 bases: TGCGCCAGCAGCCAACAGATACAGGGGGCTGAAGCTTTCTTT. Protein product: CASSQQIQGAEAFF.

This clonotype appeared many times. The genes are TRBV12-5 and TRBJ2-1; possibly TRBD1 or TRBD2 for D (5 bases each). Germline values: CDR1 LGHNT, CDR2 FRNRAP. The CDR3 is 16 residues long. Trimming removed 1 base from V and 0 bases from J, with 10 bases in between. CDR3 nucleotides: TGTGCTAGTGGTTTGGCAGGGACCAGCTCCTACAATGAGCAGTTCTTC. It is translated as CASGLAGTSSYNEQFF.

This clonotype was found a few times. A read error may explain this, as a much larger clone is one base away. The J gene is TRBJ1-1, the V gene TRBV12-3 or TRBV12-4; 7 bases fit TRBD1. This CDR3 spans 14 amino acids. This CDR3 reads CAGSATGIITEAFF. CDR3 nucleotides: TGTGCCGGCAGTGCGACAGGGATAATCACTGAAGCTTTCTTT.

This clonotype was seen many times. This chain links TRBV5-1 with TRBJ2-1; possible D gene TRBD2, 6 bases. Germline loops: CDR1 SGHRS, CDR2 YFSETQ. V shed 5 bases and J shed 1 base, with 10 bases lying between them. This CDR3 has 14 residues. This chain's CDR3 is CASRASESYNEQFF. The CDR3 bases are TGCGCCAGCAGGGCTAGCGAGTCCTACAATGAGCAGTTCTTC.

This clonotype showed up many times. The chain's CDR3 is CASSIAGGQVGETQYF. The DNA of the CDR3 is TGTGCCAGCAGCATAGCGGGAGGGCAGGTGGGAGAGACCCAGTACTTC. V usage is TRBV11-2 and J usage is TRBJ2-5; 11 nucleotides agree with TRBD2. The junction had 9 bases not matched to a gene; V was cut back by 5 bases and J by 4 bases. Germline CDR1 reads SGHAT; CDR2 reads FQNNGV. The CDR3 extends over 16 amino acids.

This clonotype was picked up many times. A much larger clone differs from this one at a single base, so this may be a read error. The CDR3 loop reads CASSLVGGSYNEQFF. In DNA, the CDR3 is TGTGCCAGCAGCTTAGTCGGGGGCTCCTACAATGAGCAGTTCTTC. This chain joins TRBV7-2 and TRBJ2-1; D is perhaps TRBD2 (6 bases). The CDR3 consists of 15 residues. Trimming took off 1 base at V and 0 bases at J, with 7 bases between the two ends. The germline gives CDR1 SGHTA, CDR2 FQGNSA.

The table lists this clonotype with many counts. The chain uses TRBV19 and TRBJ2-3; possible D gene TRBD2, 5 bases. Trimming pared 6 bases from V and 3 bases from J, leaving 13 bases between. Per the germline V gene, CDR1 is LNHDA and CDR2 is SQIVND (reference sequence). The CDR3 length is 14 residues. CDR3: CASSYGVGTDTQYF. DNA of the CDR3: TGTGCCAGTAGCTACGGGGTAGGGACAGATACGCAGTATTTT.

This clonotype occurred many times. Sequence at one end of the junction differs from germline and may be a read error. This chain uses TRBV7-8 with TRBJ2-7; maybe TRBD1 (6 bases). The CDR3 is 16 amino acids. CDR1 and CDR2 from the germline V gene are SGHVS and FQNEAQ. The CDR3 here is CASSLVGTLTSCEQYF. CDR3 DNA sequence: TGTGCCAGCAGCTTAGTGGGGACACTAACCTCCTGCGAGCAGTACTTC.

This clonotype has at least ten counts. The gene calls are TRBV10-3 and TRBJ2-3; D gene uncertain. This CDR3 region has 11 residues. Germline V lookup: CDR1 ENHRY, CDR2 SYGVKD. V gave up 7 bases and J gave up 9 bases, with 11 bases separating them. CDR3 DNA: TGTGCCATCATGAGTGGGATCACGCAGTATTTT. Translated, it gives CAIMSGITQYF.

This clonotype was picked up a small number of times. One base away lies a much larger clone, so this may be a sequencing read error. J is TRBJ2-5 and V is TRBV20-1; a weak D match, TRBD2 (6 bases). Deletions cut 2 bases from V and 7 bases from J, with 17 bases between. The CDR3 loop spans 14 amino acids. CDR1 is DFQATT and CDR2 is SNEGSKA in the germline V gene (reference sequence). The CDR3 is CSARRRERWVTQYF. For the CDR3, the DNA is TGCAGTGCTAGAAGGCGGGAAAGATGGGTGACCCAGTACTTC.

Ten or more counts support this clonotype. The chain has TRBV20-1 and TRBJ2-1; D gene uncertain. CDR1 DFQATT and CDR2 SNEGSKA come from the germline V gene (reference sequence). This CDR3 spans 12 amino acids. V was pared by 5 bases and J by 5 bases, with 10 bases between. CDR3 coding DNA: TGCAGTGCTCCTAACGTCAACAATGAGCAGTTCTTC. Protein product: CSAPNVNNEQFF.

This clonotype was found many times. V usage is TRBV3-1 and J usage is TRBJ2-6; TRBD2 agrees at 10 bases. The J segment lost 1 base and the V segment lost 4 bases, leaving 4 bases of the junction unmatched. This CDR3 contains 17 residues. Germline assignment: CDR1 LGHDT and CDR2 YNNKEL (reference sequence). CDR3 in DNA: TGTGCCAGCAGCCGGGGGACTAGCGTATCTGGGGCCAACGTCCTGACTTTC. It specifies CASSRGTSVSGANVLTF.

This clonotype has ten or more counts. The chain couples TRBV30 to TRBJ1-1; 9 nucleotides line up with TRBD1. The germline CDR1 and CDR2 sequences are GTSNPN and SVGIG (reference sequence). Germline trimming cut 2 bases from V and 7 bases from J; bases unmatched to any gene: 8. The CDR3 has 14 residues. The CDR3 here is CAWSRTGATLEAFF. CDR3 nucleotide sequence: TGTGCCTGGAGTAGGACAGGGGCCACTCTTGAAGCTTTCTTT.

In this sample, this clonotype turned up many times. J is TRBJ1-3 and V is TRBV7-2; D gene uncertain. CDR1 and CDR2 from the germline V gene are SGHTA and FQGNSA. The CDR3 runs 13 residues. Trimming shortened V by 2 bases and J by 4 bases, and 6 bases separated the two germline ends. The CDR3 region is CASSLFDGNTIYF. The DNA of the CDR3 is TGTGCCAGCAGCTTATTCGACGGAAACACCATATATTTT.

This clonotype was found many times. This rearrangement joins TRBV12-3 or TRBV12-4 to TRBJ2-4; possibly TRBD2 for D (6 bases). This CDR3 comprises 15 residues. Trimming cost V 5 bases and J 0 bases, with 11 bases left between them. CDR3 nucleotide sequence: TGTGCCAGCAGTCCCTCGGGAGTAGCCAAAAACATTCAGTACTTC. Translation gives CASSPSGVAKNIQYF.

This clonotype was seen many times. The CDR3 region has the DNA TGTGCCAGCAGTTACAGGGGGGCAGGAGAGACCCAGTACTTC. Protein sequence: CASSYRGAGETQYF. V and J are TRBV7-8 and TRBJ2-5; the match to TRBD1 covers 8 bases. Losses at the gene ends were 6 bases for V and 4 bases for J; bases not matched to a gene: 7. The germline gives CDR1 SGHVS, CDR2 FQNEAQ. CDR3 size: 14 residues.

This clonotype was picked up many times. The V gene is TRBV11-1, the J gene TRBJ2-1, with 12 bases fitting TRBD2. The CDR3 has 16 amino acids. In germline, CDR1 is SGHAT, CDR2 FQDESV (reference sequence). Trimming took 5 bases from V and 15 from J; bases not matched to a gene: 17. CDR3 sequence: CASSPSGTSGPWGRFF. As DNA, the CDR3 is TGTGCCAGCAGCCCCTCCGGGACTAGCGGGCCGTGGGGGCGGTTCTTC.

By share, this clonotype counts as medium-sized. V usage is TRBV29-1 and J usage is TRBJ1-1; D uncertain. Germline loops: CDR1 SQVTM, CDR2 ANQGSEA. The CDR3 has 10 amino acids. V lost 7 bases, J lost 6 bases, and 9 bases lay in between. The CDR3 nucleotides are TGCAGCGGAGGGAAGTCTGAAGCTTTCTTT. Translation: CSGGKSEAFF.

Ten or more counts support this clonotype. The gene calls are TRBV6-5 and TRBJ2-5; possibly TRBD1 for D (6 bases). V lost 2 bases, J lost 5 bases, and 12 bases lay in between. The germline V gene has CDR1 MNHEY and CDR2 SVGAGI. CDR3 length: 14 amino acids. The CDR3 DNA reads as TGTGCCAGCAGTTACGGGGAAACAGGGGAGACCCAGTACTTC. Protein sequence: CASSYGETGETQYF.

This clonotype was picked up many times. The chain combines TRBV5-1 with TRBJ2-7, with 10 bases that match TRBD2. The CDR3 totals 15 residues. With V trimmed by 5 bases and J by 3 bases, 8 bases remained unmatched. Germline CDR1 SGHRS, CDR2 YFSETQ. The CDR3 is CASRSPSGSHYEQYF. For the CDR3, the DNA is TGCGCCAGCAGATCCCCTAGCGGGAGTCACTACGAGCAGTACTTC.

This clonotype was seen many times. The chain carries TRBV29-1 and TRBJ2-5; possibly TRBD2 for D (6 bases). The CDR3 has 12 residues. Germline loops: CDR1 SQVTM, CDR2 ANQGSEA. Trimming took 4 bases from V and 2 from J, leaving 8 bases between them. The CDR3 DNA follows: TGCAGCGTTGTACTAGCTCAAGAGACCCAGTACTTC. Translation gives CSVVLAQETQYF. Variable domain in full (rest from reference TRBV29-1 and TRBJ2-5): SAVISQKPSRDICQRGTSLTIQCQVDSQVTMMFWYRQQPGQSLTLIATANQGSEATYESGFVIDKFPISRPNLTFSTLTVSNMSPEDSSIYLCSVVLAQETQYFGPGTRLLVL.